This T cell receptor beta chain originates from a study of shared clonotypes between healthy human individuals. In germline, CDR1 is SGHRS, CDR2 YFSETQ. The trim removed 1 base at V and 5 bases at J, leaving 5 bases unmatched. CDR3 length equals 14 residues. Bulk PBMC genomic DNA spanned ten immunoSEQ deep plates. Measured with immunoSEQ multiplex PCR; TCRdb has only the in-frame clones, and not every one. This table holds 450,000 to 650,000 clones, 70% to 80% found once. Each of the donors was a healthy adult who was HIV-negative and had not had a recent acute infection or vaccination. The gene calls are TRBV5-1 and TRBJ1-2; 7 positions agree with TRBD1. This TCR derives from a woman between 40 and 50 years old in good health. Some clones in this sample may be carry-over from other donors' samples. The specimen was PBMCs. DNA for the CDR3: TGCGCCAGCAGCTTGTCCGGGACAGCATATGGCTACACCTTC. It yields the protein CASSLSGTAYGYTF. Full variable domain (outside the CDR3, taken from reference TRBV5-1 and TRBJ1-2): KAGVTQTPRYLIKTRGQQVTLSCSPISGHRSVSWYQQTPGQGLQFLFEYFSETQRNKGNFPGRFSGRQFSNSRSEMNVSTLELGDSALYLCASSLSGTAYGYTFGSGTRLTVV.